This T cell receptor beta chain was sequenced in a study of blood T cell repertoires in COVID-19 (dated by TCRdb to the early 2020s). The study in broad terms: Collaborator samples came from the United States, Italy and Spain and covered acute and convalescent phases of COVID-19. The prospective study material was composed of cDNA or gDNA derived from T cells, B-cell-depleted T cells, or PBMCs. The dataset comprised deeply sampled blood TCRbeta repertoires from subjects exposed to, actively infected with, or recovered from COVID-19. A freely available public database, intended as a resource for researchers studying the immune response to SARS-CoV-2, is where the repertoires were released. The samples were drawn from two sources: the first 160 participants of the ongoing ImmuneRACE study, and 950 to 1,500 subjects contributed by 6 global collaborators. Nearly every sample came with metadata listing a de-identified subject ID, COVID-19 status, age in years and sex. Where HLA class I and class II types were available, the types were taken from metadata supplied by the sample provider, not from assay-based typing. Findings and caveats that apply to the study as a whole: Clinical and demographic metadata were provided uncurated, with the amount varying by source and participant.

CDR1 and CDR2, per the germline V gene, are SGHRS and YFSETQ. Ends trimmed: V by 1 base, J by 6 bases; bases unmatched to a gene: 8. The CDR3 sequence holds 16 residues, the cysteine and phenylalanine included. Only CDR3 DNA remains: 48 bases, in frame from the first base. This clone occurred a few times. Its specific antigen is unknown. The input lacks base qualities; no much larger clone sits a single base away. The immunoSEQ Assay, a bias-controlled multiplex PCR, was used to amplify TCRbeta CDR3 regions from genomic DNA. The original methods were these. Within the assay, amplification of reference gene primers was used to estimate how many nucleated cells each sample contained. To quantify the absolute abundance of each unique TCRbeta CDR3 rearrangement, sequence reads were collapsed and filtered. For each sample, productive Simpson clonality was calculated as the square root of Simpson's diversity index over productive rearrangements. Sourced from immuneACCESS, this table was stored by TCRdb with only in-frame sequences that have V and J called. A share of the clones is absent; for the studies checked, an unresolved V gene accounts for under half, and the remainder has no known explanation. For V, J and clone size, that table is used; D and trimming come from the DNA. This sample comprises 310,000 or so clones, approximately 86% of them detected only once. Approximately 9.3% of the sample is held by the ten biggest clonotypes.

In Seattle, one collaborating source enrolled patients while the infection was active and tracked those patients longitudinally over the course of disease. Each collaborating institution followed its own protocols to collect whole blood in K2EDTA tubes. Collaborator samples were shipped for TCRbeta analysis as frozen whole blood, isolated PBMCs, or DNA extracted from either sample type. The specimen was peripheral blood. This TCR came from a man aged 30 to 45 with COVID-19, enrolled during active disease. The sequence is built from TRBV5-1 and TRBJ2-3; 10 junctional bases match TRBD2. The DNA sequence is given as TGCGCCAGCAGCTTGCCCGCACTAGCGGGGATTGATACGCAGTATTTT. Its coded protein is CASSLPALAGIDTQYF.